This TCR beta chain was recovered during a study of cytomegalovirus exposure and HLA in healthy donors. There are a few counts of this clone. In germline, CDR1 is LGHNA, CDR2 YSLEER. The CDR3 extends over 15 amino acids. Germline trimming cut 2 bases from V and 7 bases from J; bases unmatched to any gene: 7. The PCR employed 60 Vbeta primers together with 13 Jbeta primers. Clones were sequenced by immunoSEQ multiplex PCR, and TCRdb holds only the in-frame ones, with some missing. Of over 110,000 clones listed, 82% are singletons. Sequencing used PBMCs. The source of this sequence is a woman in her sixties in good health and CMV-seropositive. The J gene is TRBJ1-4, the V gene TRBV4-3; the match to TRBD1 covers 7 bases. This chain's CDR3 is CASSQRTGAAEKLFF. The CDR3 DNA sequence: TGCGCCAGCAGCCAAAGAACAGGGGCGGCTGAAAAACTGTTTTTT.